A single sample gave rise to the 9 T cell receptor beta chains below, sequenced in a study of T-cell reconstitution after alpha-beta-depleted transplantation in children. The TCRbeta library was prepared with unique molecular identifiers. TCRdb itself ran the PCR reads through MiXCR, one entry per CDR3 protein. Altogether around 300,000 distinct CDR3 sequences are present, approximately 10% being singletons, with the ten largest covering 23%. The sequencing used peripheral blood, collected 180 days after TCRalphabeta/CD19-depleted stem cell transplant. These TCRs come from a male patient between 2 and 15 years old who had a stem cell transplant for chronic granulomatous disease, so the T cells may come from the graft donor.

The table lists this clonotype with many counts. V and J are TRBV10-2 and TRBJ2-3; 9 bases line up with TRBD1. The CDR3 extends over 15 amino acids. The germline V gene encodes CDR1 WSHSY and CDR2 SAAADI. The ends lost 5 bases at V and 4 bases at J; junction bases unmatched: 7. This chain's CDR3 is CASSFGTGPADTQYF. DNA for the CDR3: TGCGCCAGCAGTTTCGGGACAGGGCCCGCAGATACGCAGTATTTT.

This clonotype was found many times. V gene TRBV15 combines with J gene TRBJ2-3; D may be TRBD1 or TRBD2 (5 bases each). CDR1 is LNHNV and CDR2 is YYDKDF in the germline V gene (reference sequence). V lost 0 bases and J 5 bases, leaving 15 bases between the germline ends. This CDR3 contains 16 residues. DNA of the CDR3: TGTGCCACCAGCAGAGATTTGGTCGGGGCGGGAGATACGCAGTATTTT. It translates to CATSRDLVGAGDTQYF.

This clonotype was counted ten times or more. V and J are TRBV20-1 and TRBJ1-5, with 8 bases aligning to TRBD1. Per germline, CDR1 DFQATT and CDR2 SNEGSKA (reference sequence). This CDR3 comprises 16 residues. Trimming cost V 3 bases and J 4 bases; bases outside gene matches: 11. The CDR3 DNA reads as TGCAGTGCTAGTAGGCCTGGGACAGGCCGTAATCAGCCCCAGCATTTT. This sequence encodes CSASRPGTGRNQPQHF.

This clonotype has ten or more counts. The chain joins TRBV7-6 to TRBJ2-7; 7 bases agree with TRBD1. The CDR3 sequence is 16 residues long. The V gene's germline CDR1 is SGHVS and CDR2 FNYEAQ. With V trimmed by 1 base and J by 3 bases, 9 bases remained unmatched. Written as DNA, the CDR3 is TGTGCCAGCAGCTTAGGGACGACAGGGACAATCTACGAGCAGTACTTC. Encoded protein: CASSLGTTGTIYEQYF.

V is TRBV30 and J is TRBJ1-2; D is ambiguous. Germline V gene data show CDR1 as GTSNPN and CDR2 as SVGIG (reference sequence). The CDR3 is 14 amino acids. Trimming removed 0 bases from V and 1 base from J, with 9 bases in between. The CDR3 loop reads CAWSVRHLNYGYTF. CDR3 sequence (DNA): TGTGCCTGGAGTGTACGTCATCTTAACTATGGCTACACCTTC.

This clonotype appeared many times. The V call is TRBV10-2, the J call TRBJ1-1; no clear D gene. Germline loops: CDR1 WSHSY, CDR2 SAAADI. V was pared by 2 bases and J by 3 bases, with 16 bases between. CDR3 length: 16 amino acids. The CDR3 DNA reads as TGCGCCAGCAGTGAGGGAGCGGGGATTGGCGACACTGAAGCTTTCTTT. Translated, it gives CASSEGAGIGDTEAFF.

This clonotype was counted at least ten times. The rearrangement links TRBV6-2 or TRBV6-3 to TRBJ1-5; 8 bases match TRBD1. Germline lookup yields CDR1 MNHEY and CDR2 SVGEGT. Trimming removed 9 bases from V and 11 bases from J; junction bases left unmatched: 18. CDR3 length: 15 residues. For the CDR3, the DNA is TGTGCCAGTTTCGGACATGGGACAGGCGCCTGGGCCCAGCATTTT. Amino acid sequence: CASFGHGTGAWAQHF.

This clonotype was counted at least ten times. CDR3 sequence reads: CASSNRGGTDTQYF. The CDR3, as DNA: TGCGCCAGCAGCAACCGGGGAGGGACAGATACGCAGTATTTT. This chain uses TRBV5-1 with TRBJ2-3; 7 bases are a match to TRBD2. With 4 bases clipped from V and 3 bases from J, the junction kept 5 bases outside the gene matches. In germline, CDR1 is SGHRS, CDR2 YFSETQ. This CDR3 spans 14 amino acids.

This clonotype was seen at least ten times. The CDR3 DNA sequence: TGTGCCAGCTCACGATCATTGAGCCCCTCTGGGGCCAACGTCCTGACTTTC. It codes for CASSRSLSPSGANVLTF. The chain has TRBV18 and TRBJ2-6; the D is unclear. CDR3 length: 17 amino acids. With 4 bases removed from V and 0 bases from J, the gap between germline ends came to 13 bases. Germline values: CDR1 KGHSH, CDR2 LQKENI.